Presented here are 17 T cell receptor beta chains from one specimen sequenced in a study of regulatory T cells in long-lasting Graves disease. The time point denotes: newly diagnosed GD, antithyroid drugs for less than 3 months. Following extraction of RNA from PBMCs, that RNA was used to make the TCR library. For TCR beta, libraries came from iRepertoire HTBI primers and Arm-PCR of CDR3 regions. TCRdb recomputed calls from the multiplex PCR reads with MiXCR, one row per CDR3 protein. This table has 500,000 or so distinct CDR3 sequences, 11% to 15% appearing once. These records were also assigned to another study, of T cells in Graves' hyperthyroidism and ophthalmopathy.

The sample here was peripheral blood mononuclear cells (PBMCs), taken at new diagnosis, from a patient treated with antithyroid drugs. The receptor source for this set is a woman aged 50 to 60 with Graves disease.

This clonotype was counted many times. The rearrangement uses TRBV19 and TRBJ2-1; TRBD2 matches 7 bases. Germline trimming cut 6 bases from V and 4 bases from J; bases unmatched to any gene: 6. The CDR3 covers 14 residues. Germline values: CDR1 LNHDA, CDR2 SQIVND (reference sequence). The DNA for the CDR3 is TGTGCCAGTAGATCGGGCGGGGGTTACAATGAGCAGTTCTTC. Translating it yields CASRSGGGYNEQFF.

This clonotype has more than one count but fewer than ten. The genes are TRBV28 and TRBJ1-3, with D perhaps matching TRBD1 (6 bases). The CDR3 runs 13 residues. Germline V gene lookup returns CDR1 MDHEN and CDR2 SYDVKM. Trimming took off 8 bases at V and 1 base at J, with 9 bases between the two ends. The CDR3 sequence is CASARGSGNTIYF. DNA of the CDR3: TGTGCCAGCGCCAGGGGTTCTGGAAACACCATATATTTT.

At least ten counts were recorded for this clonotype. V usage is TRBV2 and J usage is TRBJ1-1; D not certain. Germline V gene lookup returns CDR1 SNHLY and CDR2 FYNNEI. The CDR3 is 14 amino acids. V gave up 7 bases and J gave up 2 bases, with 14 bases separating them. CDR3 in amino acids: CASTVMGLNTEAFF. The CDR3 region has the DNA TGTGCCAGCACGGTTATGGGGTTAAACACTGAAGCTTTCTTT.

There are many counts of this clonotype. The rearrangement joins TRBV18 to TRBJ2-1; D remains unclear. Deletions cut 2 bases from V and 5 bases from J, with 10 bases between. Germline V lookup: CDR1 KGHSH, CDR2 LQKENI. The CDR3 is 14 amino acids. CDR3 amino acids: CASSPILRDNEQFF. The CDR3 DNA reads TGTGCCAGCTCACCAATCCTCCGGGACAATGAGCAGTTCTTC.

The CDR3 loop is CSARDPRVNEQFF. The CDR3 region has the DNA TGCAGTGCTAGAGATCCCAGGGTCAATGAGCAGTTCTTC. The chain recombines TRBV20-1 with TRBJ2-1, with D possibly matching TRBD1 (5 bases). The V and J ends lost 0 bases and 6 bases respectively, with 9 bases between them. The CDR3 sequence is 13 residues long. Germline CDR1 and CDR2: DFQATT and SNEGSKA (reference sequence).

V gene TRBV10-3 combines with J gene TRBJ2-7, with D possibly matching TRBD1 (5 bases). Between the trimmed V and J ends, which lost 5 bases and 6 bases, there was a span of 11 bases. Looked up from germline, CDR1 is ENHRY and CDR2 is SYGVKD. The CDR3 has 12 residues. As DNA, the CDR3 is TGTGCCATCAGTATGACAGTTTCCGAGCAGTACTTC. Amino acid sequence: CAISMTVSEQYF.

This clonotype was counted ten times or more. The rearrangement joins TRBV5-1 to TRBJ2-3; the D gene could be TRBD1 or TRBD2 (5 bases each). CDR1 is SGHRS, CDR2 YFSETQ, per germline. This CDR3 has 17 amino acids. Between the trimmed V and J ends, which lost 2 bases and 0 bases, there was a span of 16 bases. CDR3 loop: CASSFFIGGVSTDTQYF. As DNA, the CDR3 is TGCGCCAGCAGCTTTTTTATTGGGGGAGTTAGCACAGATACGCAGTATTTT.

Written as DNA, the CDR3 is TGCGCCAGCAGTGACGTGTCGGGACAGGGGGCTAATGAGCAGTTCTTC. Translating it yields CASSDVSGQGANEQFF. The chain carries TRBV10-2 and TRBJ2-1; 12 bases are shared with TRBD1. The CDR3 totals 16 residues. With 3 bases clipped from V and 7 bases from J, the junction kept 7 bases outside the gene matches. Germline CDR1 and CDR2: WSHSY and SAAADI.

This chain connects TRBV25-1 to TRBJ2-7, with D perhaps TRBD1 or TRBD2 (6 bases each). Germline V CDR1 and CDR2: MGHDK, SYGVNS. The CDR3 consists of 14 residues. V gave up 7 bases and J gave up 3 bases, with 16 bases separating them. The CDR3 region has the DNA TGTGCCAGCACCGGGGGACACCTTGGCTACGAGCAGTACTTC. Protein sequence: CASTGGHLGYEQYF.

Turning to this clonotype: At one boundary the junction diverges from the germline segment, which might be a read error. DNA of the CDR3: TGTGCCAACTCAGGGTCAGCTAATGAAAGACTGTTTTTT. Translation: CANSGSANERLFF. V gene TRBV2 combines with J gene TRBJ1-4; maybe TRBD1 (5 bases). This CDR3 is 13 amino acids long. CDR1 SNHLY and CDR2 FYNNEI come from the germline V gene. Full variable domain (missing parts from reference TRBV2 and TRBJ1-4): EPEVTQTPSHQVTQMGQEVILRCVPISNHLYFYWYRQILGQKVEFLVSFYNNEISEKSEIFDDQFSVERPDGSNFTLKIRSTKLEDSAMYFCANSGSANERLFFGSGTQLSVL.

This clonotype was detected ten times or more. This sequence joins TRBV18 and TRBJ2-2, with 7 bases matching TRBD2. Germline V gives CDR1 KGHSH, CDR2 LQKENI. The CDR3 extends over 15 amino acids. V was pared by 2 bases and J by 6 bases, with 6 bases of the junction left unmatched. CDR3 residues: CASSPTVLASGELFF. The CDR3 coding sequence is TGTGCCAGCTCACCAACGGTACTAGCGTCCGGGGAGCTGTTTTTT.

DNA of the CDR3: TGTGCCAGCAGCGTAGCAGGGCCAGAGACCCAGTACTTC. It encodes CASSVAGPETQYF. This chain connects TRBV9 to TRBJ2-5, with D perhaps matching TRBD1 (5 bases). The CDR3 is 13 residues long. V lost 0 bases and J lost 4, with 7 bases in between. Germline-derived CDR1 and CDR2 are SGDLS and YYNGEE.

This clonotype was seen repeatedly, ten times or more. The chain has TRBV7-9 and TRBJ2-7; tentative D call: TRBD1 (5 bases). CDR3 length: 16 residues. V lost 1 base, J lost 2 bases, and 15 bases lay in between. Germline CDR1 is SEHNR and CDR2 is FQNEAQ (reference sequence). In nucleotides, the CDR3 is TGTGCCAGCAGCTTAGGGACCCCAGGGTTAGCCTACGAGCAGTACTTC. Its translation: CASSLGTPGLAYEQYF.

This clonotype was detected many times. The rearrangement links TRBV28 to TRBJ2-3, with 7 bases identical to TRBD2. The DNA matches TRBJ2-5 better at its end, which makes the J call doubtful. This CDR3 is 13 amino acids long. CDR1 and CDR2 (germline): MDHEN, SYDVKM. CDR3 protein: CASSGRVGETQYF. Written as DNA, the CDR3 is TGTGCCAGCAGTGGGAGGGTTGGGGAGACCCAGTACTTC.

This clonotype showed up many times. The V and J genes are TRBV5-1 and TRBJ1-2; TRBD1 might be the D (6 bases). The CDR3 has 14 amino acids. CDR1 and CDR2 from the germline V gene are SGHRS and YFSETQ. V gave up 7 bases and J gave up 2 bases, with 15 bases separating them. The CDR3 DNA sequence: TGCGCCAGCGGGACCGGGACACCAAACTATGGCTACACCTTC. This sequence encodes CASGTGTPNYGYTF.

This clonotype was detected only a few times. The chain uses TRBV7-2 and TRBJ2-7, with 8 bases lining up with TRBD1. Germline assignment: CDR1 SGHTA and CDR2 FQGNSA. The CDR3 covers 9 residues. In DNA form, the CDR3 reads TGTAATCCGCAGGGGGCGCAGTACTTC. This codes for CNPQGAQYF. The complete variable domain, with remaining parts taken from reference TRBV7-2 and TRBJ2-7, reads GAGVSQSPSNKVTEKGKDVELRCDPISGHTALYWYRQSLGQGLEFLIYFQGNSAPDKSGLPSDRFSAERTGGSVSTLTIQRTQQEDSAVYLCNPQGAQYFGPGTRLTVT.

This clonotype was detected ten times or more. V gene TRBV12-3 or TRBV12-4 combines with J gene TRBJ1-5, with a tentative D call TRBD1 (5 bases). CDR3 length equals 12 residues. Trimming removed 5 bases at V and 7 bases at J, with 9 bases between. The CDR3 protein is CASSPNRQPQHF. The CDR3, as DNA: TGTGCCAGCAGTCCAAACAGGCAGCCCCAGCATTTT.